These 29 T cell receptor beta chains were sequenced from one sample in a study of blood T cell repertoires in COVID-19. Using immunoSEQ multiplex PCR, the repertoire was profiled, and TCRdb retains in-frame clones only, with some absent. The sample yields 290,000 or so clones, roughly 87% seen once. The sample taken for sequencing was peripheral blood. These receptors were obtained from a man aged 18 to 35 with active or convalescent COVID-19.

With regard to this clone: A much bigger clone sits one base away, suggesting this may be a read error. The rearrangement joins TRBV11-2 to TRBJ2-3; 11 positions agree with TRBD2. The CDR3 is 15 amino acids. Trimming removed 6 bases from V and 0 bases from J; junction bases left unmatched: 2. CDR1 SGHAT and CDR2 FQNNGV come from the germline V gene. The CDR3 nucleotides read TGTGCCAGCAGTTGGACTAGCGGGAGCACAGATACGCAGTATTTT. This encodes CASSWTSGSTDTQYF.

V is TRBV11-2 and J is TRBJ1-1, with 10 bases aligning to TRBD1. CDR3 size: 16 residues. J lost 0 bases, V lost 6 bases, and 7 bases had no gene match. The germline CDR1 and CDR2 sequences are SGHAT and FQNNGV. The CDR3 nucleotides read TGTGCCAGCAGACGGGACAGGGGTTCGGTGAACACTGAAGCTTTCTTT. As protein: CASRRDRGSVNTEAFF.

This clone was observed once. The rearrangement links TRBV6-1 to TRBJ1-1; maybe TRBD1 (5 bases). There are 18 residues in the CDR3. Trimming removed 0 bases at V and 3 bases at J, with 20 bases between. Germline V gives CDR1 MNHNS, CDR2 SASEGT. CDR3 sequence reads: CASSEAPWGGESDTEAFF. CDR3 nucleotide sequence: TGTGCCAGCAGTGAAGCGCCATGGGGGGGGGAATCTGACACTGAAGCTTTCTTT.

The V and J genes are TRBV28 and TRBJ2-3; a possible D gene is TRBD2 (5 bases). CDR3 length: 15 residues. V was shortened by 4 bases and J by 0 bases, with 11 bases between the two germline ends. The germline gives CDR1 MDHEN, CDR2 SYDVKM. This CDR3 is CASSSPGISTDTQYF. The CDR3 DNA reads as TGTGCCAGCAGTTCGCCGGGGATTAGCACAGATACGCAGTATTTT.

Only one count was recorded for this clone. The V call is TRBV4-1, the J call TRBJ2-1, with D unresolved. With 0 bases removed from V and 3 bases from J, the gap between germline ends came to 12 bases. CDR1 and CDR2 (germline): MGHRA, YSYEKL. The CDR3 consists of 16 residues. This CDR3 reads CASSQEHTGLYNEQFF. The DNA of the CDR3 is TGCGCCAGCAGCCAAGAACATACTGGGCTCTACAATGAGCAGTTCTTC.

As DNA, the CDR3 is TGTGCCAGCAGCTTAGGCCCGGGGACAGGACACAATCAGCCCCAGCATTTT. Translation: CASSLGPGTGHNQPQHF. J is TRBJ1-5 and V is TRBV7-9; 8 bases map to TRBD1. Germline V gives CDR1 SEHNR, CDR2 FQNEAQ (reference sequence). CDR3 length: 17 residues. Trimming took 1 base from V and 3 from J; bases not matched to a gene: 8. Full variable domain (remainder filled in from reference TRBV7-9 and TRBJ1-5): DTGVSQNPRHKITKRGQNVTFRCDPISEHNRLYWYRQTLGQGPEFLTYFQNEAQLEKSRLLSDRFSAERPKGSFSTLEIQRTEQGDSAMYLCASSLGPGTGHNQPQHFGDGTRLSIL.

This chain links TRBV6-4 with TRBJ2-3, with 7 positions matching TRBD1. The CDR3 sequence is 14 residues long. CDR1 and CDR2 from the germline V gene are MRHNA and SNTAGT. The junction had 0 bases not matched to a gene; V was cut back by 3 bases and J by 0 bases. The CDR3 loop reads CASSEQGSTDTQYF. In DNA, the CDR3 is TGTGCCAGCAGTGAACAGGGGAGCACAGATACGCAGTATTTT.

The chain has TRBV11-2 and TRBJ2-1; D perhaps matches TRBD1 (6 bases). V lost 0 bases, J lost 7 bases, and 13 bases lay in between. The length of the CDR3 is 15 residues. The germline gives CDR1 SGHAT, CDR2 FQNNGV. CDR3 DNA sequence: TGTGCCAGCAGCTTAGAGCAGGGGCTCCGGAATGAGCAGTTCTTC. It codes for CASSLEQGLRNEQFF.

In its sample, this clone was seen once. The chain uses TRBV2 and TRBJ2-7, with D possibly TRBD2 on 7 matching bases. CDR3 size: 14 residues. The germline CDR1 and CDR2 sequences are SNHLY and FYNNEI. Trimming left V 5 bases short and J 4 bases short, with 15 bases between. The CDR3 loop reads CASSTTGRAYEQYF. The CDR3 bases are TGTGCCAGCAGTACAACAGGGAGGGCTTACGAGCAGTACTTC. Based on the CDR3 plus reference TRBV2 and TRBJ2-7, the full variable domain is EPEVTQTPSHQVTQMGQEVILRCVPISNHLYFYWYRQILGQKVEFLVSFYNNEISEKSEIFDDQFSVERPDGSNFTLKIRSTKLEDSAMYFCASSTTGRAYEQYFGPGTRLTVT.

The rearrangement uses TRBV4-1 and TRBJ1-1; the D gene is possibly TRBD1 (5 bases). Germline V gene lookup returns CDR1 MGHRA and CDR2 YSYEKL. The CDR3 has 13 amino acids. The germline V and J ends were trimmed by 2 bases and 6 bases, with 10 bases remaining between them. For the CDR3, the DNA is TGCGCCAGCAGCCAAACAGGCGTGTCTGAAGCTTTCTTT. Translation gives CASSQTGVSEAFF.

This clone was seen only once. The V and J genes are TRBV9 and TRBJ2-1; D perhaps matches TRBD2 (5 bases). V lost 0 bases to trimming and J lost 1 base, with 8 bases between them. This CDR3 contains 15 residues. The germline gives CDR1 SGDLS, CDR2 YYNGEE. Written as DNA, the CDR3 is TGTGCCAGCAGCGTAGCAGTAGCGTCCTACAATGAGCAGTTCTTC. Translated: CASSVAVASYNEQFF.

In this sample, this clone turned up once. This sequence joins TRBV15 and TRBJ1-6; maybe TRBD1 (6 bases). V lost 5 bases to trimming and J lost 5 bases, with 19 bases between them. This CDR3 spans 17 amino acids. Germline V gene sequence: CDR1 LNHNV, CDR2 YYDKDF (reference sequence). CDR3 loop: CATSPGRGPEDNSPLHF. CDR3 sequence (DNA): TGTGCCACCAGCCCAGGCAGGGGTCCGGAGGATAATTCACCCCTCCACTTT.

The CDR3 DNA follows: TGTGCCAGCAGTGAAGGTTCTATTTGGCAGGGGGCGTCCGCTGAAGCTTTCTTT. Amino acids: CASSEGSIWQGASAEAFF. This chain links TRBV6-1 with TRBJ1-1; 8 bases align to TRBD1. CDR1 is MNHNS and CDR2 is SASEGT in the germline V gene. The ends lost 1 base at V and 6 bases at J; junction bases unmatched: 16. The CDR3 has 18 residues.

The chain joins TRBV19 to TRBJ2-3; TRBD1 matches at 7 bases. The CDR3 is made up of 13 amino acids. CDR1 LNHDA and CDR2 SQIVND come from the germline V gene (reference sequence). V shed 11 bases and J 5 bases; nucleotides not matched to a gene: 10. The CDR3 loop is CAGQARGEDTQYF. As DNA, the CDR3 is TGTGCCGGACAGGCCAGGGGTGAAGATACGCAGTATTTT.

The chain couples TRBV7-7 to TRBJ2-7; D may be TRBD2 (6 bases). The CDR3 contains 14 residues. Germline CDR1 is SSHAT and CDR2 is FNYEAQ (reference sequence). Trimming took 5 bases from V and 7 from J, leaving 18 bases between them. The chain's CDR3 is CASSREPGAREQYF. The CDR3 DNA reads TGTGCCAGCAGCCGTGAGCCGGGAGCTCGGGAGCAGTACTTC.

CDR3 region: CASSPGLDSTAQYF. Here the CDR3 DNA reads TGTGCCAGCAGTCCGGGACTCGATAGTACAGCGCAGTATTTT. The chain carries TRBV6-4 and TRBJ2-3, with D maybe TRBD2 (6 bases). Germline lookup yields CDR1 MRHNA and CDR2 SNTAGT. V lost 5 bases and J lost 10, with 19 bases in between. The CDR3 loop spans 14 amino acids.

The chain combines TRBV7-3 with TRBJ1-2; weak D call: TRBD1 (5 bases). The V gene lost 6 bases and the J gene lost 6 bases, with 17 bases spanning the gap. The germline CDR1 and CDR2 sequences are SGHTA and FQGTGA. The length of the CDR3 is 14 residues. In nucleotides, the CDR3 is TGTGCCAGCAGTTCGACCGGGACGGGGGATGGCTACACCTTC. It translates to CASSSTGTGDGYTF.

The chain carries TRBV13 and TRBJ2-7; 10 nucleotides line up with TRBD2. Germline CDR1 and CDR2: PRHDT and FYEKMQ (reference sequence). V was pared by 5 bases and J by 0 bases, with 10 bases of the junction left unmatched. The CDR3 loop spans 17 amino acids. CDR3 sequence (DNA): TGTGCCAGCAGCCCACCAGGACTAGCGGACACCTCCTACGAGCAGTACTTC. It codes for CASSPPGLADTSYEQYF.

The CDR3 DNA is TGCGCCAGCAGCCAAGAACAGGGAGGGGGGAATGAAAAACTGTTTTTT. As protein: CASSQEQGGGNEKLFF. The rearrangement uses TRBV4-3 and TRBJ1-4; maybe TRBD1 (6 bases). CDR1 and CDR2 (germline): LGHNA, YSLEER. The CDR3 loop spans 16 amino acids. The ends were cut back, 0 bases at V and 5 bases at J, with 13 bases in the middle.

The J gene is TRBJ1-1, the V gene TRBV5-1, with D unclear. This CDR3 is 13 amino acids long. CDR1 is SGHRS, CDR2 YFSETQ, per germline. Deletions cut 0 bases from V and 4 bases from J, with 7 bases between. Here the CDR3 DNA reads TGCGCCAGCAGCTTGGATGAGAGCACTGAAGCTTTCTTT. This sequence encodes CASSLDESTEAFF.

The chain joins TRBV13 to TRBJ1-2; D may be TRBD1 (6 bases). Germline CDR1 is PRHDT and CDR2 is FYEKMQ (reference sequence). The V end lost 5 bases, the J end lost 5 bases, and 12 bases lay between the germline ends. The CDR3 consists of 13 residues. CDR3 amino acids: CASSTLDSYGYTF. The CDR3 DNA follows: TGTGCCAGCAGCACCCTGGACAGTTATGGCTACACCTTC.

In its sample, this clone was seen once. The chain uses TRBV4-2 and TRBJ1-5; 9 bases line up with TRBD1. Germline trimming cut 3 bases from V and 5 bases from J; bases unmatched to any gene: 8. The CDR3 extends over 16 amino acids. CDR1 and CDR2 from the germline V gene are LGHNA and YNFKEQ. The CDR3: CASSQLPGQGHQPQHF. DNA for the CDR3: TGTGCCAGCAGCCAGCTACCGGGACAGGGTCATCAGCCCCAGCATTTT.

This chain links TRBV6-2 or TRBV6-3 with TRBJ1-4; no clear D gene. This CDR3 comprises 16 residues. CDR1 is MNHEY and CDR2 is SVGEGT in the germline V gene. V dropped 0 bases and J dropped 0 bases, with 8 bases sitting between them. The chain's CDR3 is CASSYSRSATNEKLFF. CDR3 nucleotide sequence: TGTGCCAGCAGTTACTCGCGGTCTGCAACTAATGAAAAACTGTTTTTT.

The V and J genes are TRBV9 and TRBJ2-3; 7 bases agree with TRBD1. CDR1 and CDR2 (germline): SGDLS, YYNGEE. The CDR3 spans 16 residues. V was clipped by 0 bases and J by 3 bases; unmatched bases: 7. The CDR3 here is CASSVADRVTTDTQYF. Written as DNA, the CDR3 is TGTGCCAGCAGCGTAGCAGACAGGGTCACGACAGATACGCAGTATTTT.

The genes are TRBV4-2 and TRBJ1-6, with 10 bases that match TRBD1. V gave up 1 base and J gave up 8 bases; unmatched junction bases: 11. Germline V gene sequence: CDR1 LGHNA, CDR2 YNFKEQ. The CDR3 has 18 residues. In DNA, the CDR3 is TGTGCCAGCAGCCAAGTAGGGACAGGGGAAGGGGAGGATTCACCCCTCCACTTT. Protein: CASSQVGTGEGEDSPLHF.

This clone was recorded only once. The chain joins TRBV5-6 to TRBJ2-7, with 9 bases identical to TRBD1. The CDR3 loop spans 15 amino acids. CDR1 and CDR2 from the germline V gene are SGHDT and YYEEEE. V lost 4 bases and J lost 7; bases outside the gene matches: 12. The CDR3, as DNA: TGTGCCAGCAGCCCCGGGACAGGGCTCTCTGGGGAGCAGTACTTC. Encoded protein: CASSPGTGLSGEQYF.

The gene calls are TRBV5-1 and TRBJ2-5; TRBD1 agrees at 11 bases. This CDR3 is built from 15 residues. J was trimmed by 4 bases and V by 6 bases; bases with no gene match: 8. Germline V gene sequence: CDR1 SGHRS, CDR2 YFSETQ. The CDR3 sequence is CASNSDRGRPETQYF. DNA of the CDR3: TGCGCCAGCAACTCGGACAGGGGGCGCCCAGAGACCCAGTACTTC.

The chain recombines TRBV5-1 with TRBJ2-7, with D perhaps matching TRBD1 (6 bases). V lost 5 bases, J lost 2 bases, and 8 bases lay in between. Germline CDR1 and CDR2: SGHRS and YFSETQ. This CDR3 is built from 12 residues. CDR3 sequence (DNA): TGCGCCAGCAGGGACAGTCCCTACGAGCAGTACTTC. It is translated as CASRDSPYEQYF.

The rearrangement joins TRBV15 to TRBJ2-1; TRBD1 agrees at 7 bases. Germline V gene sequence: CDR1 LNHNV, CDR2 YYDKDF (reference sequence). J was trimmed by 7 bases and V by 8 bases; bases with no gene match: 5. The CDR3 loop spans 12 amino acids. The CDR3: CATEAQGNEQFF. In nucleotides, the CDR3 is TGTGCCACCGAGGCACAGGGGAATGAGCAGTTCTTC.